These 2 T cell receptor beta chains were sequenced from one sample in a study of human T cells and chemical hapten exposure. TCRdb analysed the RACE reads with MiXCR anew, one entry per CDR3 protein. The sample shows roughly 260,000 distinct CDR3 sequences, 7.5% to 9% of them seen only once. This sample's time point: pre-sensitization, week 0. Treatment: therapeutic diphenylcyclopropenone sensitization with weekly scalp DPC. The material sequenced was whole blood, taken in connection with sensitization to the hapten diphenylcyclopropenone (DPC). All receptors come from a woman aged 35 to 49 with alopecia areata. Some clones in this sample may be carry-over from other donors' samples.

This clonotype was seen many times. This chain joins TRBV28 and TRBJ2-1; tentative D call: TRBD2 (6 bases). V dropped 11 bases and J dropped 8 bases, with 19 bases sitting between them. CDR3 size: 13 residues. Germline values: CDR1 MDHEN, CDR2 SYDVKM. CDR3 nucleotides: TGTGCCGGTCCCCGTGGGGGGATGGATGAGCAGTTCTTC. Translated, it gives CAGPRGGMDEQFF.

This clonotype showed up just a few times. The genes are TRBV7-2 and TRBJ2-3; maybe TRBD2 (5 bases). CDR1 and CDR2 from the germline V gene are SGHTA and FQGNSA. The CDR3 spans 15 residues. V dropped 0 bases and J dropped 2 bases, with 9 bases sitting between them. The CDR3 DNA is TGTGCCAGCAGCTTAGCTCCACTAGTCACAGATACGCAGTATTTT. This codes for CASSLAPLVTDTQYF.